This passage covers 14 T cell receptor beta chains from one sample sequenced in a study of blood T cells in healthy people across ages. The authors ran a second PCR of roughly 6 to 12 cycles using a sample-barcoded 5' primer and a J-beta primer mix. TCRdb recomputed calls from the 5' RACE reads with MiXCR, one row per CDR3 protein. The data contain about 640,000 distinct CDR3 sequences, approximately 50% of them singletons. The sample taken for sequencing was blood. These receptors all come from a man aged 55 to 70 in good health.

The count of this clonotype is one. The chain recombines TRBV15 with TRBJ2-1, with 7 positions matching TRBD2. V shed 3 bases, J shed 13 bases, and the junction held 6 bases outside the gene matches. This CDR3 comprises 12 residues. CDR1 is LNHNV and CDR2 is YYDKDF in the germline V gene (reference sequence). Written as DNA, the CDR3 is TGTGCCACCAGCAGCGAACTAGCGAACCAGTTCTTC. Translating it yields CATSSELANQFF.

The rearrangement links TRBV14 to TRBJ2-1; D unresolved. The ends were cut back, 0 bases at V and 9 bases at J, with 9 bases in the middle. This CDR3 has 13 amino acids. CDR1 SGHDN and CDR2 FVKESK come from the germline V gene. The CDR3 region has the DNA TGTGCCAGCAGCCAAGATTGGACCGGTGAGCAGTTCTTC. Residues: CASSQDWTGEQFF. The complete variable domain, with remaining parts taken from reference TRBV14 and TRBJ2-1, reads EAGVTQFPSHSVIEKGQTVTLRCDPISGHDNLYWYRRVMGKEIKFLLHFVKESKQDESGMPNNRFLAERTGGTYSTLKVQPAELEDSGVYFCASSQDWTGEQFFGPGTRLTVL.

This clonotype showed up just a few times. J is TRBJ2-5 and V is TRBV5-1; 8 bases match TRBD1. The V gene end was trimmed by 1 base and the J gene end by 5 bases; junction bases not matched to a gene: 10. Germline V CDR1 and CDR2: SGHRS, YFSETQ. The CDR3 extends over 16 amino acids. The CDR3 DNA reads as TGCGCCAGCAGCTTGTCGGCAGGGGGCAACAGGGAGACCCAGTACTTC. It translates to CASSLSAGGNRETQYF. The variable domain in full, with the rest retrieved from reference TRBV5-1 and TRBJ2-5, is KAGVTQTPRYLIKTRGQQVTLSCSPISGHRSVSWYQQTPGQGLQFLFEYFSETQRNKGNFPGRFSGRQFSNSRSEMNVSTLELGDSALYLCASSLSAGGNRETQYFGPGTRLLVL.

The chain combines TRBV3-1 with TRBJ1-2; TRBD1 might be the D (6 bases). V lost 4 bases to trimming and J lost 7 bases, with 16 bases between them. CDR3 length: 14 residues. CDR1 is LGHDT, CDR2 YNNKEL, per germline (reference sequence). CDR3 loop: CASSRQGIDTGYTF. For the CDR3, the DNA is TGTGCCAGCAGCCGGCAGGGGATAGATACTGGCTACACCTTC.

The J gene is TRBJ2-3, the V gene TRBV6-5, with a weak D call TRBD2 (5 bases). The V end was cut by 8 bases, the J end by 9 bases, with 12 bases between. The CDR3 loop spans 11 amino acids. Germline CDR1 MNHEY, CDR2 SVGAGI. CDR3 in amino acids: CASSEAGTQYF. Here the CDR3 DNA reads TGTGCCAGCTCGGAGGCCGGGACGCAGTATTTT.

The V and J genes are TRBV12-3 or TRBV12-4 and TRBJ2-3; D is undetermined. Between the trimmed V and J ends, which lost 1 base and 1 base, there was a span of 15 bases. The CDR3 is 17 residues long. The CDR3 DNA sequence: TGTGCCAGCAGTTTAGGCAGGCTGGGAATTGGCACAGATACGCAGTATTTT. It encodes CASSLGRLGIGTDTQYF.

J is TRBJ2-4 and V is TRBV12-3 or TRBV12-4; perhaps D is TRBD1 or TRBD2 (5 bases each). The last part of the DNA fits TRBJ2-7 better; the J call may be wrong. CDR3 length: 15 residues. The CDR3 spells CASSLIQAGSYEQYF. For the CDR3, the DNA is TGTGCCAGCAGTTTAATACAGGCGGGCTCCTACGAGCAGTACTTC.

V usage is TRBV9 and J usage is TRBJ2-3; D perhaps matches TRBD2 (5 bases). The CDR3 extends over 13 amino acids. V lost 2 bases and J 2 bases, leaving 6 bases between the germline ends. Germline lookup yields CDR1 SGDLS and CDR2 YYNGEE. CDR3 residues: CASSVEVTDTQYF. The CDR3 DNA reads as TGTGCCAGCAGCGTGGAGGTCACAGATACGCAGTATTTT. Full variable domain (outside the CDR3, taken from reference TRBV9 and TRBJ2-3): DSGVTQTPKHLITATGQRVTLRCSPRSGDLSVYWYQQSLDQGLQFLIQYYNGEERAKGNILERFSAQQFPDLHSELNLSSLELGDSALYFCASSVEVTDTQYFGPGTRLTVL.

This chain connects TRBV2 to TRBJ1-6; 7 nucleotides agree with TRBD1. Trimming cost V 4 bases and J 6 bases; bases outside gene matches: 9. There are 16 residues in the CDR3. Germline V gene sequence: CDR1 SNHLY, CDR2 FYNNEI. The CDR3 DNA reads as TGTGCCAGCAGTGCCCGACGGACAGGCGGTAATTCACCCCTCCACTTT. Translating gives CASSARRTGGNSPLHF.

DNA of the CDR3: TGTGCCAGCACCCCACTAGCGGGGGGGTTGGGTACGCAGTATTTT. It translates to CASTPLAGGLGTQYF. The rearrangement links TRBV2 to TRBJ2-3; 13 nucleotides line up with TRBD2. V was pared by 7 bases and J by 8 bases, with 9 bases of the junction left unmatched. The CDR3 totals 15 residues. Germline lookup yields CDR1 SNHLY and CDR2 FYNNEI.

The chain joins TRBV4-1 to TRBJ1-5; no firm D call. The CDR3 totals 17 residues. V gave up 5 bases and J gave up 4 bases, with 21 bases separating them. Germline V lookup: CDR1 MGHRA, CDR2 YSYEKL. The CDR3 DNA sequence: TGCGCCAGCAGCTTTGAAGGGCTTAGGTCCACTAATCAGCCCCAGCATTTT. It yields the protein CASSFEGLRSTNQPQHF.

The genes are TRBV6-1 and TRBJ2-6; D is possibly TRBD1 (6 bases). V lost 6 bases, J lost 0 bases, and 18 bases lay in between. The germline V gene has CDR1 MNHNS and CDR2 SASEGT. The CDR3 spans 18 residues. The CDR3 is CASRGQPLPYSGANVLTF. Written as DNA, the CDR3 is TGTGCCAGCAGAGGACAGCCACTCCCCTACTCTGGGGCCAACGTCCTGACTTTC.

The chain recombines TRBV28 with TRBJ1-1; D not certain. CDR1 MDHEN and CDR2 SYDVKM come from the germline V gene. CDR3 length equals 15 residues. Trimming took 5 bases from V and 3 from J, leaving 16 bases between them. The CDR3 bases are TGTGCCAGCAGTCCCAGGACGGACCTACACACTGAAGCTTTCTTT. This codes for CASSPRTDLHTEAFF.

The table lists this clonotype with a few counts. This sequence joins TRBV5-1 and TRBJ1-1, with 9 bases matching TRBD1. Trimming took 1 base from V and 5 from J; bases not matched to a gene: 3. Germline-derived CDR1 and CDR2 are SGHRS and YFSETQ. CDR3 length equals 14 residues. CDR3 region: CASSLSGQGTEAFF. The CDR3 nucleotides are TGCGCCAGCAGCTTGTCCGGACAGGGGACTGAAGCTTTCTTT.